Following are 5 T cell receptor beta chains from one sample sequenced in a study of regulatory T cells in long-lasting Graves disease. Time point specified: newly diagnosed GD, antithyroid drugs for less than 3 months. RNA from PBMCs was the source of the TCR library. Through Arm-PCR of CDR3 regions and iRepertoire HTBI primers, TCR beta libraries were built. TCRdb independently ran MiXCR on the multiplex PCR reads; one entry per CDR3 protein. The repertoire holds roughly 500,000 distinct CDR3 sequences, with approximately 13% as singletons. These data are also associated with another study on T cells in Graves' hyperthyroidism and ophthalmopathy.

Sequences were derived from peripheral blood mononuclear cells (PBMCs), sampled at new diagnosis, from a patient treated with antithyroid drugs. The receptor source for this set is a man younger than 45 with Graves disease.

This clonotype was seen many times. V and J are TRBV29-1 and TRBJ2-1; the match to TRBD2 covers 7 bases. Germline V gene sequence: CDR1 SQVTM, CDR2 ANQGSEA. This CDR3 comprises 17 residues. J was trimmed by 0 bases and V by 3 bases; bases with no gene match: 11. This CDR3 reads CSVEWLAARSSYNEQFF. In nucleotides, the CDR3 is TGCAGCGTTGAGTGGCTAGCGGCCCGGAGCTCCTACAATGAGCAGTTCTTC.

This clonotype has a count of ten or more. The chain joins TRBV7-2 to TRBJ1-4; TRBD1 is a possible D gene (6 bases). V was trimmed by 1 base and J by 5 bases, leaving 11 bases between them. From germline, CDR1 is SGHTA and CDR2 FQGNSA. This CDR3 is 15 amino acids long. The CDR3: CASSLGGTPNEKLFF. CDR3 DNA sequence: TGTGCCAGCAGCTTAGGGGGGACACCGAATGAAAAACTGTTTTTT.

At least ten counts were recorded for this clonotype. J is TRBJ1-1 and V is TRBV6-1; D gene unclear. CDR3 length: 12 residues. Germline CDR1 reads MNHNS; CDR2 reads SASEGT. The V end was cut by 7 bases, the J end by 0 bases, with 6 bases between. The CDR3 loop is CASIRLNTEAFF. The CDR3 region has the DNA TGTGCCAGCATCCGTCTGAACACTGAAGCTTTCTTT.

CDR3: CASSEGQSTYQETQYF. The DNA for the CDR3 is TGTGCCAGCAGTGAGGGACAGAGTACGTACCAAGAGACCCAGTACTTC. The chain combines TRBV2 with TRBJ2-5; 7 nucleotides agree with TRBD1. V lost 3 bases and J lost 0; bases outside the gene matches: 7. This CDR3 has 16 amino acids. Per germline, CDR1 SNHLY and CDR2 FYNNEI.

There are many counts of this clonotype. The CDR3 nucleotides are TGTGCCAGCAGGGGCGTTCGGGACAGCCAAGAGACCCAGTACTTC. Residues: CASRGVRDSQETQYF. The rearrangement joins TRBV11-2 to TRBJ2-5, with 7 bases aligning to TRBD1. CDR1 and CDR2 from the germline V gene are SGHAT and FQNNGV. The CDR3 has 15 amino acids. V was pared by 6 bases and J by 1 base, with 8 bases of the junction left unmatched. The full variable domain, in which reference TRBV11-2 and TRBJ2-5 provide the parts outside the CDR3, is EAGVAQSPRYKIIEKRQSVAFWCNPISGHATLYWYQQILGQGPKLLIQFQNNGVVDDSQLPKDRFSAERLKGVDSTLKIQPAKLEDSAVYLCASRGVRDSQETQYFGPGTRLLVL.